These 20 T cell receptor beta chains came from one sample sequenced in a study of shared clonotypes between healthy human individuals. Using immunoSEQ multiplex PCR, the repertoire was profiled, and TCRdb retains in-frame clones only, with some absent. The sample lists roughly 1,600,000 clones, just under 99% seen once, with approximately 0.4% in the top ten. Sequenced input: naive CD4+ T cells sorted from blood. Subset of the sample: CD45RA+ positively selected. Source of these receptors: a man younger than 45 in good health.

The rearrangement links TRBV7-8 to TRBJ2-5, with D uncertain. The CDR3 runs to 11 residues. Trimming removed 8 bases from V and 6 bases from J, with 10 bases in between. CDR1 and CDR2 from the germline V gene are SGHVS and FQNEAQ. CDR3 coding DNA: TGTGCCAGCGCCGTTCTCCAGACCCAGTACTTC. It yields the protein CASAVLQTQYF. Full variable domain (rest looked up from reference TRBV7-8 and TRBJ2-5): GAGVSQSPRYKVAKRGQDVALRCDPISGHVSLFWYQQALGQGPEFLTYFQNEAQLDKSGLPSDRFFAERPEGSVSTLKIQRTQQEDSAVYLCASAVLQTQYFGPGTRLLVL.

About this clone: Other nucleotide sequences in the sample specify the same CDR3. This chain uses TRBV5-6 with TRBJ2-3; TRBD2 matches 10 bases. This CDR3 comprises 15 residues. CDR1 and CDR2 from the germline V gene are SGHDT and YYEEEE. Trimming took 1 base from V and 6 from J; bases not matched to a gene: 5. The CDR3 bases are TGTGCCAGCAGCTTGCGGACTAGCGGAACGGATACGCAGTATTTT. It translates to CASSLRTSGTDTQYF.

The gene calls are TRBV10-3 and TRBJ2-7; TRBD2 matches 10 bases. The V gene's germline CDR1 is ENHRY and CDR2 SYGVKD. The CDR3 contains 14 residues. The ends lost 4 bases at V and 2 bases at J; junction bases unmatched: 2. For the CDR3, the DNA is TGTGCCATCAGTGGAGGGACTAGCGCCTACGAGCAGTACTTC. This sequence encodes CAISGGTSAYEQYF.

This rearrangement joins TRBV2 to TRBJ1-2; TRBD1 aligns across 7 bases. The ends lost 7 bases at V and 2 bases at J; junction bases unmatched: 7. This CDR3 is 14 amino acids long. The germline CDR1 and CDR2 sequences are SNHLY and FYNNEI. The CDR3 sequence: CASIDRENNYGYTF. For the CDR3, the DNA is TGTGCCAGCATCGACAGGGAAAACAACTATGGCTACACCTTC.

This rearrangement joins TRBV10-3 to TRBJ2-4; D is uncertain. From germline, CDR1 is ENHRY and CDR2 SYGVKD. V lost 0 bases, J lost 7 bases, and 7 bases lay in between. The CDR3 spans 13 residues. This CDR3 is CAISESVENIQYF. The CDR3 nucleotides read TGTGCCATCAGTGAGTCCGTAGAGAACATTCAGTACTTC.

V gene TRBV5-5 combines with J gene TRBJ1-2; TRBD1 matches at 8 bases. This CDR3 has 16 residues. With V trimmed by 1 base and J by 2 bases, 7 bases remained unmatched. Per the germline V gene, CDR1 is SGHKS and CDR2 is YYEKEE (reference sequence). This chain's CDR3 is CASSLRQGARNYGYTF. CDR3 sequence (DNA): TGTGCCAGCAGCTTGAGGCAGGGGGCAAGGAACTATGGCTACACCTTC.

The gene calls are TRBV5-4 and TRBJ2-1, with 7 bases identical to TRBD2. V shed 1 base and J 4 bases; nucleotides not matched to a gene: 5. The germline CDR1 and CDR2 sequences are SGHNT and YYREEE (reference sequence). The CDR3 totals 15 residues. The CDR3 nucleotides read TGTGCCAGCAGCTTGAAGCTAGCGGTTTACAATGAGCAGTTCTTC. The encoded protein is CASSLKLAVYNEQFF. Using reference TRBV5-4 and TRBJ2-1 for the parts outside the CDR3, the full variable domain is ETGVTQSPTHLIKTRGQQVTLRCSSQSGHNTVSWYQQALGQGPQFIFQYYREEENGRGNFPPRFSGLQFPNYSSELNVNALELDDSALYLCASSLKLAVYNEQFFGPGTRLTVL.

This clone is a singleton in its sample. This chain uses TRBV4-3 with TRBJ1-3; TRBD1 aligns across 7 bases. The CDR3 is made up of 16 amino acids. Germline CDR1 and CDR2: LGHNA and YSLEER. The ends lost 1 base at V and 3 bases at J; junction bases unmatched: 6. Written as DNA, the CDR3 is TGCGCCAGCAGCCAAGTCGCCGGGACAGTTGGAAACACCATATATTTT. Amino acids: CASSQVAGTVGNTIYF.

The chain combines TRBV30 with TRBJ2-3; 7 nucleotides agree with TRBD2. CDR3 size: 12 residues. CDR1 is GTSNPN, CDR2 SVGIG, per germline (reference sequence). The V segment lost 1 base and the J segment 9 bases; nucleotides outside the gene matches: 4. The CDR3 loop is CAWSGDYRTQYF. CDR3 in DNA: TGTGCCTGGAGTGGGGACTACCGGACGCAGTATTTT.

The chain uses TRBV7-9 and TRBJ2-5, with 7 bases matching TRBD2. CDR1 is SEHNR and CDR2 is FQNEAQ in the germline V gene (reference sequence). J was trimmed by 0 bases and V by 10 bases; bases with no gene match: 23. The CDR3 has 19 residues. The CDR3 nucleotides are TGTGCCACGACGTTCACTATGGCGGGAGAGAGGACCTACCAAGAGACCCAGTACTTC. Amino acids: CATTFTMAGERTYQETQYF.

CDR3 nucleotides: TGTGCCAGCCGGACGGGGACAGGGAACACCGGGGAGCTGTTTTTT. Its translation is CASRTGTGNTGELFF. The chain has TRBV6-1 and TRBJ2-2, with 8 positions matching TRBD1. CDR1 is MNHNS, CDR2 SASEGT, per germline. The trim removed 8 bases at V and 1 base at J, leaving 6 bases unmatched. CDR3 length equals 15 residues.

The rearrangement links TRBV15 to TRBJ2-1, with 7 bases identical to TRBD1. Germline-derived CDR1 and CDR2 are LNHNV and YYDKDF (reference sequence). The CDR3 covers 13 residues. The junction had 7 bases not matched to a gene; V was cut back by 0 bases and J by 14 bases. The CDR3 here is CATSRDLQGYEFF. The CDR3 DNA sequence: TGTGCCACCAGCAGAGATTTACAGGGGTATGAGTTCTTC. Using reference TRBV15 and TRBJ2-1 for the parts outside the CDR3, the full variable domain is DAMVIQNPRYQVTQFGKPVTLSCSQTLNHNVMYWYQQKSSQAPKLLFHYYDKDFNNEADTPDNFQSRRPNTSFCFLDIRSPGLGDTAMYLCATSRDLQGYEFFGPGTRLTVL.

This chain links TRBV5-1 with TRBJ1-2, with D possibly TRBD1 on 5 matching bases. Looked up from germline, CDR1 is SGHRS and CDR2 is YFSETQ. The CDR3 runs 14 residues. V was shortened by 3 bases and J by 8 bases, with 17 bases between the two germline ends. Written as DNA, the CDR3 is TGCGCCAGCAGCTCGGGACGGGGAGGTGGAGGCTACACCTTC. Translation gives CASSSGRGGGGYTF.

This chain links TRBV11-2 with TRBJ2-1, with D unclear. The CDR3 length is 17 residues. The germline CDR1 and CDR2 sequences are SGHAT and FQNNGV. The germline V and J ends were trimmed by 0 bases and 0 bases, with 12 bases remaining between them. CDR3 sequence (DNA): TGTGCCAGCAGCTTAGACCCCGGCGCTAGCTCCTACAATGAGCAGTTCTTC. This encodes CASSLDPGASSYNEQFF.

The chain has TRBV11-2 and TRBJ2-7; maybe TRBD1 (5 bases). CDR3 length equals 15 residues. Trimming took off 8 bases at V and 5 bases at J, with 22 bases between the two ends. Germline CDR1 is SGHAT and CDR2 is FQNNGV. The CDR3 reads CASAVADSPSHEQYF. The CDR3, as DNA: TGTGCCAGCGCAGTAGCAGACAGCCCGAGTCACGAGCAGTACTTC. The whole variable domain, filled in from reference TRBV11-2 and TRBJ2-7, reads EAGVAQSPRYKIIEKRQSVAFWCNPISGHATLYWYQQILGQGPKLLIQFQNNGVVDDSQLPKDRFSAERLKGVDSTLKIQPAKLEDSAVYLCASAVADSPSHEQYFGPGTRLTVT.

This sequence joins TRBV5-1 and TRBJ2-7; no clear D gene. Germline CDR1 SGHRS, CDR2 YFSETQ. This CDR3 has 12 residues. The V gene lost 0 bases and the J gene lost 7 bases, with 8 bases spanning the gap. The CDR3 reads CASSLEYGEQYF. DNA for the CDR3: TGCGCCAGCAGCTTGGAATACGGAGAGCAGTACTTC.

This chain links TRBV9 with TRBJ1-1; perhaps TRBD1 as D (6 bases). Germline CDR1 reads SGDLS; CDR2 reads YYNGEE. V lost 4 bases to trimming and J lost 8 bases, with 15 bases between them. The CDR3 is 13 amino acids. The CDR3 protein is CASSHSGAYEAFF. The DNA of the CDR3 is TGTGCCAGCAGCCATTCAGGGGCATACGAAGCTTTCTTT.

V and J are TRBV12-5 and TRBJ2-5; 7 bases are shared with TRBD1. This CDR3 comprises 14 residues. Germline CDR1 reads LGHNT; CDR2 reads FRNRAP. The V gene end was trimmed by 5 bases and the J gene end by 2 bases; junction bases not matched to a gene: 5. In nucleotides, the CDR3 is TGTGCTAGTGGTCGGGACAGCGATCAAGAGACCCAGTACTTC. Amino acids: CASGRDSDQETQYF.

V usage is TRBV14 and J usage is TRBJ1-4; TRBD1 might be the D (6 bases). V was shortened by 2 bases and J by 2 bases, with 9 bases between the two germline ends. The germline V gene has CDR1 SGHDN and CDR2 FVKESK. CDR3 length: 15 amino acids. CDR3 loop: CASSQTGRTNEKLFF. The CDR3 region has the DNA TGTGCCAGCAGCCAAACAGGGAGGACTAATGAAAAACTGTTTTTT.

The chain recombines TRBV6-5 with TRBJ2-7; D possibly corresponds to TRBD1 (5 bases). Trimming took 6 bases from V and 0 from J, leaving 15 bases between them. CDR3 length equals 15 residues. Germline CDR1 reads MNHEY; CDR2 reads SVGAGI. In DNA, the CDR3 is TGTGCCAGCAGGGGCCAGGGATTTAACTCCTACGAGCAGTACTTC. The encoded protein is CASRGQGFNSYEQYF.